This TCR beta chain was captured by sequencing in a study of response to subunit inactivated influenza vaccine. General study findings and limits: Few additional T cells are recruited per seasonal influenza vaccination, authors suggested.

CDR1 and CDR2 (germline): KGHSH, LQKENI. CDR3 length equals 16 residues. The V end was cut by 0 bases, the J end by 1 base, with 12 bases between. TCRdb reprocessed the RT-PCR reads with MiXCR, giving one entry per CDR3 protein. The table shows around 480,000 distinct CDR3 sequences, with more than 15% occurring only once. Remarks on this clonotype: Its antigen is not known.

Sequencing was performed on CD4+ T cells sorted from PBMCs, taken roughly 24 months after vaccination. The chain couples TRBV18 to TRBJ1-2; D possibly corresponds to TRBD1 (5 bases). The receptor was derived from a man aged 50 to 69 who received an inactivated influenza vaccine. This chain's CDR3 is CASSPPVTGFNYGYTF. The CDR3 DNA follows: TGTGCCAGCTCACCACCGGTAACAGGATTTAACTATGGCTACACCTTC. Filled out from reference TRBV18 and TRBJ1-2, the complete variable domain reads NAGVMQNPRHLVRRRGQEARLRCSPMKGHSHVYWYRQLPEEGLKFMVYLQKENIIDESGMPKERFSAEFPKEGPSILRIQQVVRGDSAAYFCASSPPVTGFNYGYTFGSGTRLTVV.